Listed here are 27 T cell receptor beta chains from one sample, sequenced in a study of Graves' ophthalmopathy and Graves' hyperthyroidism. Amplification of the TCR beta CDR3 regions used RNA transcripts (as template). RT-PCR in the first round used HTBI primers; a second-round multiplex PCR followed. TCRdb used MiXCR to reprocess the multiplex PCR reads, holding one entry per CDR3 protein. This table has around 340,000 distinct CDR3 sequences, roughly 15% appearing once. The sample consisted of peripheral blood. The receptors come from an adult man with Graves' ophthalmopathy.

At least ten counts were recorded for this clonotype. The chain couples TRBV28 to TRBJ1-5, with a weak D call TRBD1 (6 bases). Deletions cut 7 bases from V and 2 bases from J, with 12 bases between. The germline CDR1 and CDR2 sequences are MDHEN and SYDVKM. This CDR3 spans 14 amino acids. In DNA form, the CDR3 reads TGTGCCAGCATAAGGGGGTCCGGCAATCAGCCCCAGCATTTT. Translating gives CASIRGSGNQPQHF.

This clonotype was recorded at least ten times. V is TRBV7-6 and J is TRBJ1-1; TRBD1 matches at 9 bases. The CDR3 is 19 amino acids. Looked up from germline, CDR1 is SGHVS and CDR2 is FNYEAQ. V trimming: 4 bases; J trimming: 0 bases; junction bases outside the gene matches: 15. CDR3 DNA sequence: TGTGCCAGCAGCTCGGGAGGCAGACAGGGGGGAAGAATGAACACTGAAGCTTTCTTT. Translation: CASSSGGRQGGRMNTEAFF.

The sample holds many counts of this clonotype. The chain combines TRBV5-1 with TRBJ2-5; D remains unclear. Germline V gene lookup returns CDR1 SGHRS and CDR2 YFSETQ. The CDR3 runs 16 residues. Trimming stripped 0 bases from V and 5 bases from J, with 17 bases between. CDR3 sequence (DNA): TGCGCCAGCAGCTTGGCGGATAGGGCCCCCAGCGAGACCCAGTACTTC. Protein sequence: CASSLADRAPSETQYF.

The chain's CDR3 is CARGPTGTDEQYF. The CDR3 region has the DNA TGTGCCAGAGGACCTACAGGGACGGACGAGCAGTACTTC. The chain links TRBV9 to TRBJ2-7; possible D gene TRBD1, 6 bases. In germline, CDR1 is SGDLS, CDR2 YYNGEE. The CDR3 sequence is 13 residues long. V was trimmed by 8 bases and J by 5 bases, leaving 17 bases between them.

V and J are TRBV12-3 or TRBV12-4 and TRBJ1-1, with D tentatively TRBD1 (5 bases). Trimming pared 3 bases from V and 1 base from J, leaving 12 bases between. This CDR3 comprises 15 residues. The CDR3 region has the DNA TGTGCCAGCAGTTTTCAAGGGGCCCCGAACACTGAAGCTTTCTTT. Residues: CASSFQGAPNTEAFF.

In its sample, this clonotype was seen many times. The CDR3 DNA reads TGTGCCAGCAGTGTAGACAGTGTCTCTGGAAACACCATATATTTT. Its translation is CASSVDSVSGNTIYF. The chain recombines TRBV6-1 with TRBJ1-3; D may be TRBD1 (5 bases). Germline CDR1 MNHNS, CDR2 SASEGT. Trimming removed 4 bases from V and 0 bases from J, with 10 bases in between. This CDR3 contains 15 residues.

Ten or more counts support this clonotype. The CDR3 DNA sequence: TGCGCCACCCGGCGGCTACAGGGAGAGACCCAGTACTTC. This translates into CATRRLQGETQYF. The V call is TRBV5-1, the J call TRBJ2-5, with D tentatively TRBD1 (6 bases). The V end lost 9 bases, the J end lost 4 bases, and 16 bases lay between the germline ends. This CDR3 spans 13 amino acids. CDR1 is SGHRS and CDR2 is YFSETQ in the germline V gene.

This clonotype was counted at least ten times. The J gene is TRBJ2-7, the V gene TRBV6-2 or TRBV6-3; D unresolved. Trimming removed 2 bases from V and 0 bases from J, with 11 bases in between. Germline CDR1 and CDR2: MNHEY and SVGEGT. This CDR3 spans 15 amino acids. The CDR3 here is CASSYEQTISYEQYF. DNA for the CDR3: TGTGCCAGCAGTTACGAGCAGACAATCTCCTACGAGCAGTACTTC.

This clonotype was recorded many times. V is TRBV4-3 and J is TRBJ1-1; the D is unclear. Trimming cost V 4 bases and J 5 bases, with 14 bases left between them. Germline loops: CDR1 LGHNA, CDR2 YSLEER. The CDR3 spans 14 residues. The CDR3 is CASSPESGWTEAFF. The CDR3 DNA reads as TGCGCCAGCAGCCCCGAAAGTGGCTGGACTGAAGCTTTCTTT.

This clonotype was counted many times. The chain uses TRBV5-1 and TRBJ1-1; 8 bases fit TRBD1. In germline, CDR1 is SGHRS, CDR2 YFSETQ. The CDR3 extends over 16 amino acids. Losses at the gene ends were 4 bases for V and 3 bases for J; bases not matched to a gene: 11. Written as DNA, the CDR3 is TGCGCCAGCAGCCCCTACGAATACAGGGGGTACACTGAAGCTTTCTTT. Its protein product is CASSPYEYRGYTEAFF.

This clonotype has at least ten counts. The V and J genes are TRBV11-2 and TRBJ2-4, with TRBD1 identical over 8 bases. CDR1 SGHAT and CDR2 FQNNGV come from the germline V gene. The junction had 15 bases not matched to a gene; V was cut back by 6 bases and J by 8 bases. The CDR3 sequence is 16 residues long. CDR3 DNA: TGTGCCAGCAGAAATAAAGGGGCAGGGGGCAGCTACATTCAGTACTTC. It translates to CASRNKGAGGSYIQYF.

The gene calls are TRBV6-1 and TRBJ1-2; TRBD1 matches at 8 bases. The CDR3 sequence is 14 residues long. Trimming took 8 bases from V and 5 from J; bases not matched to a gene: 10. The germline CDR1 and CDR2 sequences are MNHNS and SASEGT. CDR3 residues: CASSRGQDPYGYTF. The CDR3 nucleotides are TGTGCCAGCTCCAGGGGACAGGATCCTTATGGCTACACCTTC.

This clonotype was picked up many times. The chain employs TRBV3-1 and TRBJ2-5, with D unclear. This CDR3 comprises 11 residues. Per the germline V gene, CDR1 is LGHDT and CDR2 is YNNKEL (reference sequence). Trimming left V 6 bases short and J 5 bases short, with 7 bases between. CDR3 sequence: CASSRSETQYF. Written as DNA, the CDR3 is TGTGCCAGCAGTCGGTCGGAGACCCAGTACTTC.

This clonotype was counted at least ten times. The chain has TRBV12-3 or TRBV12-4 and TRBJ1-6, with D unresolved. Deletions cut 3 bases from V and 2 bases from J, with 5 bases between. This CDR3 spans 14 amino acids. Here the CDR3 DNA reads TGTGCCAGCAGTTTGGGAACCTATAATTCACCCCTCCACTTT. Residues: CASSLGTYNSPLHF.

This clonotype was recorded many times. The chain has TRBV15 and TRBJ1-2, with D maybe TRBD1 (5 bases). The CDR3 has 14 amino acids. Germline-derived CDR1 and CDR2 are LNHNV and YYDKDF (reference sequence). Trimming took 8 bases from V and 7 from J, leaving 20 bases between them. The CDR3 sequence is CATQSGGDLTGYTF. Here the CDR3 DNA reads TGTGCCACCCAAAGCGGGGGAGATCTTACTGGCTACACCTTC.

Concerning this clonotype itself: A much larger clonotype is one base distant, so this may be a read error. The chain is built from TRBV11-2 and TRBJ1-1; TRBD1 matches 7 bases. The CDR3 has 15 residues. Germline CDR1 and CDR2: SGHAT and FQNNGV. CDR3 region: CVSSPRQGLGTEAFF. CDR3 in DNA: TGTGTCAGCAGCCCTCGACAGGGTTTGGGCACTGAAGCTTTCTTT.

The V gene is TRBV7-9, the J gene TRBJ1-1; the D gene is possibly TRBD1 (5 bases). CDR1 is SEHNR and CDR2 is FQNEAQ in the germline V gene (reference sequence). The CDR3 is 15 amino acids. Trimming pared 4 bases from V and 1 base from J, leaving 13 bases between. This CDR3 reads CASSSSKGRNTEAFF. The CDR3 nucleotides read TGTGCCAGCAGCTCATCGAAGGGGAGGAACACTGAAGCTTTCTTT. Looking up the rest from reference TRBV7-9 and TRBJ1-1 gives the full variable domain: DTGVSQNPRHKITKRGQNVTFRCDPISEHNRLYWYRQTLGQGPEFLTYFQNEAQLEKSRLLSDRFSAERPKGSFSTLEIQRTEQGDSAMYLCASSSSKGRNTEAFFGQGTRLTVV.

This clonotype was seen many times. The rearrangement links TRBV29-1 to TRBJ1-1; D not resolved. The CDR3 totals 10 residues. The V gene lost 6 bases and the J gene lost 10 bases, with 12 bases spanning the gap. The germline gives CDR1 SQVTM, CDR2 ANQGSEA. CDR3 in DNA: TGCAGCGTGGCCACGACGGGAGCTTTCTTT. Its translation is CSVATTGAFF.

This clonotype was seen many times. The V gene is TRBV6-2 or TRBV6-3, the J gene TRBJ2-1, with D tentatively TRBD2 (5 bases). CDR1 and CDR2 from the germline V gene are MNHEY and SVGEGT. The CDR3 extends over 15 amino acids. The V end lost 0 bases, the J end lost 10 bases, and 16 bases lay between the germline ends. This CDR3 is CASSYSVGSWEEQFF. Here the CDR3 DNA reads TGTGCCAGCAGTTACTCGGTGGGTAGCTGGGAGGAGCAGTTCTTC.

As to this clonotype: One end of the junction varies from germline; a read error may be responsible. The genes are TRBV13 and TRBJ2-7, with D possibly TRBD2 on 6 matching bases. The CDR3 totals 15 residues. The germline V gene encodes CDR1 PRHDT and CDR2 FYEKMQ (reference sequence). CDR3 sequence reads: CASSQTRSTDYGQYF. In DNA form, the CDR3 reads TGTGCCAGCAGCCAGACTAGGTCTACGGATTACGGGCAGTACTTC.

This clonotype was observed at least ten times. The chain employs TRBV5-1 and TRBJ1-2; perhaps TRBD1 as D (5 bases). The CDR3 consists of 13 residues. The ends were cut back, 1 base at V and 8 bases at J, with 12 bases in the middle. Per germline, CDR1 SGHRS and CDR2 YFSETQ. This chain's CDR3 is CASSLSGGEGYTF. DNA of the CDR3: TGCGCCAGCAGCTTGTCCGGGGGAGAGGGCTACACCTTC. Supplemented by reference TRBV5-1 and TRBJ1-2, the full variable domain reads KAGVTQTPRYLIKTRGQQVTLSCSPISGHRSVSWYQQTPGQGLQFLFEYFSETQRNKGNFPGRFSGRQFSNSRSEMNVSTLELGDSALYLCASSLSGGEGYTFGSGTRLTVV.

This clonotype came up many times. CDR3 sequence (DNA): TGTGCCAGCAGTCTGATAGCTAACTATGGCTACACCTTC. It translates to CASSLIANYGYTF. V usage is TRBV7-8 and J usage is TRBJ1-2, with D unclear. V was trimmed by 6 bases and J by 0 bases, leaving 8 bases between them. There are 13 residues in the CDR3. Germline V CDR1 and CDR2: SGHVS, FQNEAQ.

The DNA of the CDR3 is TGTGCCAGTAGCCGACAGCCCCCTAACAAAAACATTCAGTACTTC. Encoded protein: CASSRQPPNKNIQYF. The chain uses TRBV19 and TRBJ2-4; D perhaps matches TRBD1 (5 bases). The CDR3 is 15 residues long. Per the germline V gene, CDR1 is LNHDA and CDR2 is SQIVND (reference sequence). Trimming took 6 bases from V and 3 from J, leaving 15 bases between them.

This clonotype was seen ten or more times. The V call is TRBV12-3 or TRBV12-4, the J call TRBJ1-5; D gene uncertain. The V end lost 2 bases, the J end lost 4 bases, and 6 bases lay between the germline ends. CDR3 length: 13 residues. The CDR3: CASSLQENQPQHF. CDR3 sequence (DNA): TGTGCCAGCAGTTTACAAGAAAATCAGCCCCAGCATTTT.

On this clonotype itself: A junction end diverges from the germline sequence, so it may reflect a read error. The J gene is TRBJ2-7, the V gene TRBV20-1, with TRBD2 as a possible D gene (5 bases). This CDR3 is built from 15 residues. Germline-derived CDR1 and CDR2 are DFQATT and SNEGSKA (reference sequence). CDR3 in amino acids: CSARPPAGGTYEQSF. As DNA, the CDR3 is TGCAGTGCTAGACCCCCTGCGGGCGGCACCTACGAGCAGTCCTTC.

This clonotype was found a few times. The rearrangement uses TRBV7-8 and TRBJ2-5, with a tentative D call TRBD1 (5 bases). CDR1 and CDR2 (germline): SGHVS, FQNEAQ. Deletions cut 6 bases from V and 2 bases from J, with 13 bases between. This CDR3 comprises 14 residues. CDR3 in amino acids: CASRHTGDQETQYF. The CDR3 DNA follows: TGTGCCAGCAGACATACAGGCGATCAAGAGACCCAGTACTTC. Using reference TRBV7-8 and TRBJ2-5 for the parts outside the CDR3, the full variable domain is GAGVSQSPRYKVAKRGQDVALRCDPISGHVSLFWYQQALGQGPEFLTYFQNEAQLDKSGLPSDRFFAERPEGSVSTLKIQRTQQEDSAVYLCASRHTGDQETQYFGPGTRLLVL.

This clonotype was seen many times. The rearrangement uses TRBV18 and TRBJ1-1; TRBD1 might be the D (5 bases). This CDR3 spans 14 amino acids. Germline assignment: CDR1 KGHSH and CDR2 LQKENI. Trimming stripped 4 bases from V and 6 bases from J, with 15 bases between. The CDR3 protein is CASSRTGRFSEAFF. The CDR3 bases are TGTGCCAGCTCACGAACAGGCCGGTTCTCTGAAGCTTTCTTT.